This entry is about one TCR beta chain. Its specificity is unknown. The sample originates from a study of blood T cells in healthy people across ages. Primers used in a second PCR of about 6 to 11 cycles were a sample-barcoded 5' primer and a J-beta primer mix. TCRdb reprocessed the 5' RACE reads with MiXCR, giving one entry per CDR3 protein. The sample holds about 1.5 million distinct CDR3 sequences, roughly 43% seen once. The CDR3 totals 18 residues. The V segment lost 5 bases and the J segment 4 bases; nucleotides outside the gene matches: 14. Healthy Caucasian individuals from Russia aged roughly 6 to 100 were enrolled as donors. Study observations and caveats: Percentage of naive T cells showed a strong correlation with TCR beta diversity.

This TCR was sampled from a woman under 30 in good health. The rearrangement links TRBV12-3 or TRBV12-4 to TRBJ2-6, with 7 positions matching TRBD1. The sample was blood. CDR3 protein: CASSQRYGTAAGANVLTF. The CDR3 coding sequence is TGTGCCAGCAGTCAAAGATACGGGACAGCCGCCGGGGCCAACGTCCTGACTTTC.